These T cell receptor beta chains were read from a single sample in a study of T-cell memory formation after mild COVID-19. Using its own MiXCR run on the 5' RACE reads, TCRdb lists one record per CDR3 protein. The repertoire includes approximately 400,000 distinct CDR3 sequences, around 24% of them detected once, and around 9.5% sits in the top ten. Sequenced sample: PBMCs or a T cell subset sorted from them (not recorded which). These receptors originate from an adult woman who had mild COVID-19 (a few samples of this study predate the infection). Cell type and time point are not known. Each CDR3 is given with its conserved first and last residue. D genes are given only for firm matches. Not every row has a clone size; where given, it reads once, few, many or a size class.

j_gene	abundance	d_gene	v_gene	CDR3aa	CDR3nt
TRBJ1-2	few	NA	TRBV25-1	CASSPGTGLDGYTF	TGTGCCAGCAGTCCTGGAACAGGGTTGGATGGCTACACCTTC
TRBJ1-6	NA	NA	TRBV24-1	CATSDSRYNSPLHF	TGTGCCACCAGTGACTCCCGGTATAATTCACCCCTCCACTTT
TRBJ2-7	NA	NA	TRBV25-1	CASSELVYEQYF	TGTGCCAGCAGTGAATTGGTCTACGAGCAGTACTTC
TRBJ2-7	NA	TRBD1	TRBV5-1	CASRADRGPSYEQYF	TGCGCCAGCAGGGCCGACAGGGGGCCTTCCTACGAGCAGTACTTC
TRBJ2-2	NA	NA	TRBV29-1	CSVEGSGTGELFF	TGCAGCGTTGAAGGGAGCGGAACCGGGGAGCTGTTTTTT
TRBJ1-1	few	NA	TRBV15	CATSRTTEAFF	TGTGCCACCAGCAGGACCACTGAAGCTTTCTTT
TRBJ1-1	many	TRBD1	TRBV3-1	CASRSRGPVLTEAFF	TGTGCCAGCAGGTCCAGGGGGCCAGTGTTAACTGAAGCTTTCTTT
TRBJ1-4	NA	TRBD1	TRBV15	CATSTDRSNEKLFF	TGTGCCACCAGCACGGACAGGTCTAATGAAAAACTGTTTTTT
TRBJ1-1	NA	TRBD1	TRBV2	CASSQQGFNTEAFF	TGTGCCAGCAGCCAACAGGGGTTTAACACTGAAGCTTTCTTT
TRBJ2-7	few	NA	TRBV10-3	CAISDGRYEQYF	TGTGCCATCAGTGATGGGAGATACGAGCAGTACTTC
TRBJ1-1	few	NA	TRBV19	CASSMTRPNTEAFF	TGTGCCAGTAGTATGACCAGACCGAACACTGAAGCTTTCTTT
TRBJ1-2	NA	TRBD1	TRBV5-4	CASSLGRDRPHYGYTF	TGTGCCAGCAGCTTGGGGCGGGACAGGCCCCACTATGGCTACACCTTC
TRBJ1-1	many	TRBD1	TRBV10-3	CAINAGQAMNTEAFF	TGTGCCATCAATGCGGGACAGGCCATGAACACTGAAGCTTTCTTT
TRBJ1-5	few	NA	TRBV29-1	CSVAMAGGSQPQHF	TGCAGCGTCGCGATGGCAGGTGGAAGTCAGCCCCAGCATTTT
TRBJ2-3	few	NA	TRBV10-3	CAISEGPTDTQYF	TGTGCCATCAGTGAGGGCCCCACAGATACGCAGTATTTT
TRBJ2-1	few	NA	TRBV11-2	CASSGGFGEYNEQFF	TGTGCCAGCAGCGGGGGTTTCGGAGAGTACAATGAGCAGTTCTTC
TRBJ1-1	NA	TRBD1	TRBV20-1	CSARRGQGNTEAFF	TGCAGTGCTAGACGGGGACAGGGGAACACTGAAGCTTTCTTT